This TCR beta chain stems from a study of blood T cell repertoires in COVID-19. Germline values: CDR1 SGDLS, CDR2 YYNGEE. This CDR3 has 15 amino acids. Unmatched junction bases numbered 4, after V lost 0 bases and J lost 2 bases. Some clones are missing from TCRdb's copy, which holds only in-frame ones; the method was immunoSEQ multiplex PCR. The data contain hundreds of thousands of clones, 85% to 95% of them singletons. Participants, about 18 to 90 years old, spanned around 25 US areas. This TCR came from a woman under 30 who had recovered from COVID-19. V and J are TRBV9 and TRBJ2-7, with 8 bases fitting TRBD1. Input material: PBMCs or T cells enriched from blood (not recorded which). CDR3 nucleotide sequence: TGTGCCAGCAGCGTAGGCGGGACAGGTACCTACGAGCAGTACTTC. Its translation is CASSVGGTGTYEQYF. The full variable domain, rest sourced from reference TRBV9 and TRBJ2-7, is DSGVTQTPKHLITATGQRVTLRCSPRSGDLSVYWYQQSLDQGLQFLIQYYNGEERAKGNILERFSAQQFPDLHSELNLSSLELGDSALYFCASSVGGTGTYEQYFGPGTRLTVT.